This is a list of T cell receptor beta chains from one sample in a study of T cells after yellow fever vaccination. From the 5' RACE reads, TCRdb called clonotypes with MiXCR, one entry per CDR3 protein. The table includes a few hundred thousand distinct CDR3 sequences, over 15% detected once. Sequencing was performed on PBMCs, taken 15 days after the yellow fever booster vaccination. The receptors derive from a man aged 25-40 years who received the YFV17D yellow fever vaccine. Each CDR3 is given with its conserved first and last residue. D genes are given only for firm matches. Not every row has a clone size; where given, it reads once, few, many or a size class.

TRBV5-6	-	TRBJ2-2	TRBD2	CASSFVAGNTGELFF	TGTGCCAGCAGCTTTGTAGCGGGGAACACCGGGGAGCTGTTTTTT
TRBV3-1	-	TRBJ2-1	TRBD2	CASSQQLAALNEQFF	TGTGCCAGCAGCCAACAACTAGCGGCCCTGAATGAGCAGTTCTTC
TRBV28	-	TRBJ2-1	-	CASRGPILGNEQFF	TGTGCCAGCAGGGGGCCGATTTTGGGCAATGAGCAGTTCTTC
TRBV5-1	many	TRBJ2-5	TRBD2	CASSPGGAQETQYF	TGCGCCAGCAGCCCCGGGGGGGCACAAGAGACCCAGTACTTC
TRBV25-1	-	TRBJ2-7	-	CASSDLDVSHSSYEQYF	TGTGCCAGCAGTGACCTCGACGTAAGTCATAGCTCCTACGAGCAGTACTTC
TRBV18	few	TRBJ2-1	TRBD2	CASSAGTSVEQFF	TGTGCCAGCTCAGCCGGGACTAGTGTTGAGCAGTTCTTC
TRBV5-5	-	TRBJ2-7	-	CASSFNLYEQYF	TGTGCCAGCAGCTTCAACCTCTACGAGCAGTACTTC
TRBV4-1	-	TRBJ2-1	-	CASSQLSARWEQFF	TGCGCCAGCAGCCAACTTAGTGCCCGCTGGGAGCAGTTCTTC
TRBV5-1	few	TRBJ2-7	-	CASSPTWGRLSSYEQYF	TGCGCCAGCAGCCCGACCTGGGGGAGGCTGAGCTCCTACGAGCAGTACTTC
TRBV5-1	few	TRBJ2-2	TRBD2	CASSAGLAAPSTGELFF	TGCGCCAGCAGCGCAGGGCTAGCGGCCCCGAGCACCGGGGAGCTGTTTTTT
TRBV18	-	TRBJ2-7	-	CASSPQSGLTYEQYF	TGTGCCAGCTCACCACAGTCCGGACTTACCTACGAGCAGTACTTC
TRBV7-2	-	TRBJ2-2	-	CASSLEGQSTGELFF	TGTGCCAGCAGCTTAGAAGGACAGAGCACCGGGGAGCTGTTTTTT
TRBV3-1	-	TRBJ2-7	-	CASSQIQREQYF	TGTGCCAGCAGCCAAATCCAGCGCGAGCAGTACTTC
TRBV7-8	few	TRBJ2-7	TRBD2	CASSPETSGYSYEQYF	TGTGCCAGCAGCCCAGAGACTAGCGGGTACTCCTACGAGCAGTACTTC
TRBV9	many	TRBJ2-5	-	CASSPRGGINKNTQYF	TGTGCCAGCAGCCCGAGGGGGGGGATAAACAAGAATACCCAGTACTTC
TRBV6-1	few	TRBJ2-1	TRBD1	CASSEEGATGWWGHYNEQFF	TGTGCCAGCAGTGAAGAGGGGGCGACCGGGTGGTGGGGCCACTACAATGAGCAGTTCTTC
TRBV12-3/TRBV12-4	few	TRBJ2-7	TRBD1	CASSFGQGDLLEQYF	TGTGCCAGCAGTTTCGGACAGGGCGACCTCCTCGAGCAGTACTTC
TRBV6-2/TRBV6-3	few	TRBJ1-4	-	CASSGTDTNEKLFF	TGTGCCAGCAGCGGGACGGACACTAATGAAAAACTGTTTTTT
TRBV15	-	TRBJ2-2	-	CATSRDSRAGELFF	TGTGCCACCAGCAGAGATTCACGCGCCGGGGAGCTGTTTTTT
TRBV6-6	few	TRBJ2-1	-	CASSYPGVEQFF	TGTGCCAGCAGTTATCCCGGTGTGGAGCAGTTCTTC
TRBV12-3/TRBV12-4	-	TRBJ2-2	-	CASGSGELFF	TGTGCCAGCGGGAGCGGGGAGCTGTTTTTT
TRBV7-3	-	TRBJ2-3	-	CASSDPRGADTQYF	TGTGCCAGCAGCGACCCCAGGGGGGCAGATACGCAGTATTTT
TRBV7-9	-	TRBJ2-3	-	CASSLGTSAITDTQYF	TGTGCCAGCAGCTTAGGGACATCCGCCATCACAGATACGCAGTATTTT
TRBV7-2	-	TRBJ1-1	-	CASSLRTAPEAFF	TGTGCCAGCAGCTTAAGGACCGCCCCTGAGGCTTTCTTT
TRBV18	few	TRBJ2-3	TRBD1	CASSPPGQAGGTDTQYF	TGTGCCAGCTCACCACCGGGACAGGCTGGTGGCACAGATACGCAGTATTTT
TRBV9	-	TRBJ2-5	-	CASSFLGFVQETQYF	TGTGCCAGCAGCTTCCTAGGATTTGTGCAAGAGACCCAGTACTTC
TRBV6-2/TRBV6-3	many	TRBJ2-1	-	CASGYNEQFF	TGTGCCAGCGGATACAATGAGCAGTTCTTC
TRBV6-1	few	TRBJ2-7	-	CASSPRALRSSYEQYF	TGTGCCAGCAGCCCCAGGGCCCTGAGGAGCTCCTACGAGCAGTACTTC
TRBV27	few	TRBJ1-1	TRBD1	CASRLNRGMNTEAFF	TGTGCCAGCAGACTTAACAGGGGGATGAACACTGAAGCTTTCTTT
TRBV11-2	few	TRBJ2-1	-	CASSQGFSYNEQFF	TGTGCCAGCAGCCAAGGGTTCTCCTACAATGAGCAGTTCTTC
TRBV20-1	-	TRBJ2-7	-	CSARDSGDEQYF	TGCAGTGCTAGAGATTCCGGGGACGAGCAGTACTTC
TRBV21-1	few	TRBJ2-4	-	CASTGRLKNIQYF	TGTGCCAGTACCGGACGGCTCAAAAACATTCAGTACTTC
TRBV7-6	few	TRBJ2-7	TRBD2	CASRAGGSYEQYF	TGTGCCAGTAGAGCGGGAGGGTCGTACGAGCAGTACTTC
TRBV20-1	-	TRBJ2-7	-	CSARSGARIEQYF	TGCAGTGCTAGATCAGGGGCGAGGATTGAGCAGTACTTC
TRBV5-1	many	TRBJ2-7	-	CASRGYEQYF	TGCGCCAGCAGGGGCTACGAGCAGTACTTC
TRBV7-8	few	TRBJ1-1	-	CASGLGSVEVATEAFF	TGTGCCAGCGGCCTAGGGAGCGTCGAGGTGGCGACTGAAGCTTTCTTT
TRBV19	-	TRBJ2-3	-	CASSIAQDTQYF	TGTGCCAGTAGTATCGCCCAAGATACGCAGTATTTT
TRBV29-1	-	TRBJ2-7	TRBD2	CSVAVGLPAGEVWYEQYF	TGCAGCGTCGCCGTGGGGCTCCCAGCGGGAGAGGTCTGGTACGAGCAGTACTTC
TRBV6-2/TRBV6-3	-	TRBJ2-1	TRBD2	CASLADPYNEQFF	TGTGCCAGCCTAGCGGACCCCTACAATGAGCAGTTCTTC
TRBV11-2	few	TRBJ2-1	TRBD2	CASSLWRRERRSYNEQFF	TGTGCCAGCAGCTTATGGAGGCGGGAGCGAAGATCCTACAATGAGCAGTTCTTC
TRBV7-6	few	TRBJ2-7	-	CASSSEAPSGQYF	TGTGCCAGCAGCTCCGAAGCCCCCTCTGGGCAGTACTTC
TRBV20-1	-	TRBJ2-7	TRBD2	CSASRSSGRYEQYF	TGCAGTGCTAGTAGGTCTAGCGGACGCTACGAGCAGTACTTC
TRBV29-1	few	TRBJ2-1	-	CSDSRDSVSNEQFF	TGCAGCGATTCACGGGACTCGGTTTCCAATGAGCAGTTCTTC
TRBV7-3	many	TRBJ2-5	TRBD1	CASSPDRGRTQYF	TGTGCCAGCAGCCCGGACAGGGGTCGGACCCAGTACTTC
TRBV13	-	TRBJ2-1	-	CASSLAIQAGNEQFF	TGTGCCAGCAGCTTAGCGATCCAGGCGGGGAATGAGCAGTTCTTC
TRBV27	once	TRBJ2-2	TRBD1	CASAGQGNTGELFF	TGTGCCAGCGCTGGACAGGGAAACACCGGGGAGCTGTTTTTT
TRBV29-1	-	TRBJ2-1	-	CSVEDLGRVVVNEQFF	TGCAGCGTTGAAGATCTTGGCAGGGTCGTAGTCAATGAGCAGTTCTTC
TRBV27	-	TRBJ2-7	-	CASSPRDWSSYEQYF	TGTGCCAGCAGTCCCCGGGACTGGAGCTCCTACGAGCAGTACTTC
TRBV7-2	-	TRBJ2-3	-	CASSLAVTRGTDTQYF	TGTGCCAGCAGCTTAGCGGTGACTAGGGGAACAGATACGCAGTATTTT
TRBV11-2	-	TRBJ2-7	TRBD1	CASSTRTGRAYEQYF	TGTGCCAGCAGCACCCGGACAGGGAGAGCCTACGAGCAGTACTTC
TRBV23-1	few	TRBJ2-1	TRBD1	CASTQQGDEQFF	TGCGCCAGCACCCAGCAGGGGGATGAGCAGTTCTTC
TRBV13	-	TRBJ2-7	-	CASSANSYEQYF	TGTGCCAGCAGCGCCAACTCCTACGAGCAGTACTTC
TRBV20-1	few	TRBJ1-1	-	CSAGGGHMNTEAFF	TGCAGTGCTGGGGGGGGACACATGAACACTGAAGCTTTCTTT
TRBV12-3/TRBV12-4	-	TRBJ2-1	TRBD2	CASSFGLAGGPLFF	TGTGCCAGCAGTTTTGGACTAGCGGGAGGGCCGCTGTTCTTC